The 17 T cell receptor beta chains below come from one sample, sequenced in a study of T-cell reconstitution after alpha-beta-depleted transplantation in children. Preparation of the TCRbeta library used unique molecular identifiers. TCRdb reprocessed the PCR reads with MiXCR, giving one entry per CDR3 protein. The repertoire holds about a million distinct CDR3 sequences, about 29% seen once, with about 28% in the top ten. The sequenced sample was PBMCs, mostly from graft donor cells, obtained 360 days after TCRalphabeta/CD19-depleted stem cell transplant. The origin of the receptors is a boy under two years old who had a stem cell transplant for SCID, so the T cells may come from the graft donor.

This clonotype came up once. The rearrangement uses TRBV4-1 and TRBJ2-5; 10 bases are shared with TRBD2. The germline V gene has CDR1 MGHRA and CDR2 YSYEKL. The CDR3 consists of 17 residues. Trimming cost V 1 base and J 5 bases; bases outside gene matches: 10. The CDR3 region is CASSQGVAGGRRETQYF. The CDR3 bases are TGCGCCAGCAGCCAAGGGGTAGCGGGGGGAAGGAGGGAGACCCAGTACTTC.

This clonotype was counted a few times. The V gene is TRBV29-1, the J gene TRBJ2-3; no definite D call. Germline V CDR1 and CDR2: SQVTM, ANQGSEA. Trimming left V 5 bases short and J 6 bases short, with 9 bases between. The CDR3 loop spans 11 amino acids. CDR3 coding DNA: TGCAGCGTTAGAAATGGTGATACGCAGTATTTT. This encodes CSVRNGDTQYF.

The chain employs TRBV2 and TRBJ2-5; maybe TRBD1 (7 bases). The V gene's germline CDR1 is SNHLY and CDR2 FYNNEI. V was pared by 10 bases and J by 5 bases, with 17 bases between. This CDR3 comprises 13 residues. The CDR3 sequence: CANQGGPGETQYF. CDR3 nucleotides: TGTGCCAACCAGGGGGGCCCGGGGGAGACCCAGTACTTC.

The chain recombines TRBV7-8 with TRBJ2-2, with 9 bases aligning to TRBD1. This CDR3 spans 15 amino acids. V shed 2 bases and J 7 bases; nucleotides not matched to a gene: 5. The germline V gene encodes CDR1 SGHVS and CDR2 FQNEAQ. CDR3 in DNA: TGTGCCAGCAGCTTATTACAGGGGGCTTTCGGGGAGCTGTTTTTT. This encodes CASSLLQGAFGELFF.

This clonotype was observed a few times. The chain's CDR3 is CASSPEDGNTEAFF. In nucleotides, the CDR3 is TGTGCCAGCAGCCCAGAGGACGGGAACACTGAAGCTTTCTTT. The J gene is TRBJ1-1, the V gene TRBV9; no clear D. Trimming took 4 bases from V and 1 from J, leaving 11 bases between them. CDR3 length equals 14 residues. Per germline, CDR1 SGDLS and CDR2 YYNGEE.

This chain links TRBV28 with TRBJ2-1; TRBD1 might be the D (6 bases). CDR3 length equals 15 residues. Germline assignment: CDR1 MDHEN and CDR2 SYDVKM. The V gene lost 5 bases and the J gene lost 8 bases, with 19 bases spanning the gap. CDR3 coding DNA: TGTGCCAGCAGTCCTTTTCGGGCAGGGGCAGATGAGCAGTTCTTC. It specifies CASSPFRAGADEQFF.

This clonotype was seen a few times. The chain couples TRBV5-1 to TRBJ1-1, with 9 positions matching TRBD1. J was trimmed by 1 base and V by 4 bases; bases with no gene match: 11. The CDR3 contains 17 residues. Germline CDR1 is SGHRS and CDR2 is YFSETQ. The CDR3 DNA is TGCGCCAGCAGCCGCAACTTTTTGACAGGGGGGAACACTGAAGCTTTCTTT. Translation gives CASSRNFLTGGNTEAFF.

V usage is TRBV20-1 and J usage is TRBJ2-1; D remains ambiguous. Germline CDR1 reads DFQATT; CDR2 reads SNEGSKA (reference sequence). The CDR3 extends over 12 amino acids. With 0 bases removed from V and 8 bases from J, the gap between germline ends came to 8 bases. CDR3 sequence reads: CSAREGKDEQFF. The CDR3 bases are TGCAGTGCTAGAGAGGGTAAGGATGAGCAGTTCTTC.

The V and J genes are TRBV6-2 or TRBV6-3 and TRBJ2-3; TRBD2 matches at 10 bases. Germline V gene sequence: CDR1 MNHEY, CDR2 SVGEGT. The J segment lost 1 base and the V segment lost 0 bases, leaving 13 bases of the junction unmatched. This CDR3 has 20 amino acids. The CDR3 region is CASSYSKSLAGPRGTDTQYF. The CDR3 DNA follows: TGTGCCAGCAGTTACTCGAAATCACTAGCGGGGCCAAGGGGCACAGATACGCAGTATTTT.

The V call is TRBV25-1, the J call TRBJ1-5; a weak D match, TRBD1 (6 bases). Trimming shortened V by 9 bases and J by 1 base, and 19 bases separated the two germline ends. The CDR3 is made up of 16 amino acids. CDR1 is MGHDK, CDR2 SYGVNS, per germline. The CDR3 sequence is CARIGGTAASNQPQHF. As DNA, the CDR3 is TGTGCCAGAATAGGGGGGACTGCCGCGAGCAATCAGCCCCAGCATTTT.

The chain uses TRBV12-3 or TRBV12-4 and TRBJ1-5; 8 bases agree with TRBD1. Trimming at V came to 6 bases and at J to 6 bases, leaving 1 base not matched to a gene. The CDR3 consists of 12 residues. CDR3 protein: CASRQGAQPQHF. Here the CDR3 DNA reads TGTGCCAGCAGGCAGGGGGCTCAGCCCCAGCATTTT.

The CDR3 DNA follows: TGCAGTGCTAGAGAACCGGGGCTAGCGTTTACCGGGGAGCTGTTTTTT. Translation gives CSAREPGLAFTGELFF. The chain links TRBV20-1 to TRBJ2-2; a weak D match, TRBD2 (6 bases). This CDR3 has 16 residues. Germline CDR1 DFQATT, CDR2 SNEGSKA (reference sequence). Trimming took 0 bases from V and 5 from J, leaving 16 bases between them.

This clonotype appeared a few times. The rearrangement links TRBV20-1 to TRBJ1-2, with 10 bases identical to TRBD1. Trimming removed 1 base from V and 7 bases from J; junction bases left unmatched: 6. This CDR3 has 14 amino acids. The germline gives CDR1 DFQATT, CDR2 SNEGSKA (reference sequence). CDR3 DNA sequence: TGCAGTGCTAGAGGGGGACAGGGGAGCAGTGGCTACACCTTC. Residues: CSARGGQGSSGYTF.

The chain is built from TRBV12-3 or TRBV12-4 and TRBJ1-5, with a possible D match to TRBD1 (5 bases). The CDR3 loop spans 18 amino acids. Deletions cut 5 bases from V and 0 bases from J, with 20 bases between. CDR3 protein: CASSPGQGRRYSNQPQHF. CDR3 DNA: TGTGCCAGCAGTCCAGGCCAGGGCCGACGTTATAGCAATCAGCCCCAGCATTTT.

This clonotype was found a few times. In DNA, the CDR3 is TGTGCCAGCAGTCCGACAGGGGGTAGTCGTGGCTACACCTTC. Translation gives CASSPTGGSRGYTF. The V gene is TRBV12-3 or TRBV12-4, the J gene TRBJ1-2, with TRBD1 identical over 9 bases. This CDR3 is 14 amino acids long. After removal of 5 bases from V and 7 bases from J, the junction contained 8 bases not matched to a gene.

The rearrangement links TRBV19 to TRBJ1-6, with D possibly matching TRBD1 (5 bases). The CDR3 is 16 residues long. Germline V gene sequence: CDR1 LNHDA, CDR2 SQIVND (reference sequence). The V gene lost 6 bases and the J gene lost 7 bases, with 19 bases spanning the gap. CDR3 in DNA: TGTGCCAGTAGCGTCCCGGGACGAGGACCAAATTCACCCCTCCACTTT. It codes for CASSVPGRGPNSPLHF.

This clonotype was recorded once. At one boundary the junction diverges from the germline segment, which might be a read error. V usage is TRBV12-3 or TRBV12-4 and J usage is TRBJ1-1; D is possibly TRBD1 (6 bases). CDR3 length: 14 amino acids. CDR3 loop: CSSTWGAGNTEAFF. CDR3 nucleotides: TGTTCCAGCACCTGGGGGGCCGGCAACACTGAAGCTTTCTTT.